These 27 T cell receptor beta chains share one sample of origin, sequenced in a study of Ad26.COV2.S vaccination and SARS-CoV-2 variants. The sample's treatment: 15 to 20 received Ad26.COV2.S at low or high dose, single or two shots; roughly five received placebo; per-sample allocation not given. Specimens were obtained on day 63 following the first vaccine or placebo injection. TCRdb's table, derived via immunoSEQ multiplex PCR, lists solely in-frame clones and lacks some. The sample shows 500,000 or so clones, roughly 87% of them seen only once. The sequencing here drew on peripheral blood, taken in a trial of Ad26.COV2.S vaccine versus placebo. All receptors come from a person aged 18-60 years who received the Ad26.COV2.S COVID-19 vaccine or a placebo.

This clone was picked up one time. The chain has TRBV11-3 and TRBJ2-1; 9 bases map to TRBD2. The CDR3 runs to 16 residues. V dropped 0 bases and J dropped 7; count of bases not matched to a gene: 7. CDR1 is SGHNT and CDR2 is YENEEA in the germline V gene. This chain's CDR3 is CASSLDRSGRSNEQFF. The DNA of the CDR3 is TGTGCCAGCAGCTTAGATCGAAGCGGGAGGTCGAATGAGCAGTTCTTC.

This rearrangement joins TRBV30 to TRBJ1-2, with D unclear. Trimming left V 1 base short and J 2 bases short, with 17 bases between. The CDR3 has 16 amino acids. CDR1 and CDR2 (germline): GTSNPN, SVGIG (reference sequence). The CDR3 DNA is TGTGCCTGGAGTGCACAGCAGGAGAGGTTGAACTATGGCTACACCTTC. Translation: CAWSAQQERLNYGYTF. The complete variable domain, with remaining parts taken from reference TRBV30 and TRBJ1-2, reads SQTIHQWPATLVQPVGSPLSLECTVEGTSNPNLYWYRQAAGRGLQLLFYSVGIGQISSEVPQNLSASRPQDRQFILSSKKLLLSDSGFYLCAWSAQQERLNYGYTFGSGTRLTVV.

This clone is a singleton in its sample. This chain uses TRBV30 with TRBJ2-7; D unclear. The CDR3 is 13 residues long. The germline gives CDR1 GTSNPN, CDR2 SVGIG (reference sequence). V shed 0 bases and J shed 8 bases, with 14 bases lying between them. The CDR3 nucleotides read TGTGCCTGGAGTGTAAGGCCAGCCCTCCAGCAGTACGTC. Translating it yields CAWSVRPALQQYV.

J is TRBJ1-5 and V is TRBV19, with unresolved D. CDR1 LNHDA and CDR2 SQIVND come from the germline V gene (reference sequence). The CDR3 spans 15 residues. Trimming removed 3 bases at V and 1 base at J, with 10 bases between. For the CDR3, the DNA is TGTGCCAGTAGTATCCCTCAAGTCAGCAATCAGCCCCAGCATTTT. Its protein is CASSIPQVSNQPQHF.

For the CDR3, the DNA is TGTGCCAGCAGAAAGGGGGGGACGCCCGCCGAGTTCTTC. This codes for CASRKGGTPAEFF. This chain links TRBV27 with TRBJ2-1; possibly TRBD2 for D (7 bases). The V and J ends lost 6 bases and 14 bases respectively, with 20 bases between them. CDR1 and CDR2 (germline): MNHEY, SMNVEV (reference sequence). The length of the CDR3 is 13 residues.

The chain recombines TRBV5-8 with TRBJ2-7, with 9 bases lining up with TRBD1. The V segment lost 4 bases and the J segment 3 bases; nucleotides outside the gene matches: 2. This CDR3 spans 13 amino acids. Germline V gene sequence: CDR1 SGHTS, CDR2 YDEGEE. CDR3 in DNA: TGTGCCAGCAGCCCGGACAGGGGCTACGAGCAGTACTTC. Translated: CASSPDRGYEQYF. Complete variable domain (other parts from reference TRBV5-8 and TRBJ2-7): EAGVTQSPTHLIKTRGQQATLRCSPISGHTSVYWYQQALGLGLQFLLWYDEGEERNRGNFPPRFSGRQFPNYSSELNVNALELEDSALYLCASSPDRGYEQYFGPGTRLTVT.

The chain combines TRBV7-3 with TRBJ2-7, with unresolved D. CDR3 size: 12 residues. The germline V and J ends were trimmed by 4 bases and 7 bases, with 11 bases remaining between them. CDR1 is SGHTA, CDR2 FQGTGA, per germline. CDR3 loop: CASSSRRWEQYF. In DNA, the CDR3 is TGTGCCAGCAGCTCCCGGCGGTGGGAGCAGTACTTC.

This rearrangement joins TRBV28 to TRBJ2-2; 8 bases align to TRBD1. The CDR3 contains 15 residues. CDR1 and CDR2 (germline): MDHEN, SYDVKM. Trimming removed 6 bases from V and 5 bases from J; junction bases left unmatched: 8. The CDR3, as DNA: TGTGCCAGCAGCTCAGGGGGCGTAGGAACCGGGGAGCTGTTTTTT. Encoded protein: CASSSGGVGTGELFF.

CDR3 nucleotide sequence: TGTGCCAGCATGGGTACAGTTGGCTCCTACGAGCAGTACTTC. Amino acids: CASMGTVGSYEQYF. This chain joins TRBV2 and TRBJ2-7; D is unresolved. Germline values: CDR1 SNHLY, CDR2 FYNNEI. V lost 7 bases and J lost 0, with 13 bases in between. CDR3 length: 14 amino acids.

This chain links TRBV7-3 with TRBJ2-5; 8 nucleotides agree with TRBD2. The junction had 13 bases not matched to a gene; V was cut back by 5 bases and J by 5 bases. The CDR3 sequence is 16 residues long. CDR1 SGHTA and CDR2 FQGTGA come from the germline V gene. CDR3 nucleotides: TGTGCCAGCAGCCACGGCGGACTAGCCCGGGGCGAGACCCAGTACTTC. The encoded protein is CASSHGGLARGETQYF.

This chain links TRBV11-2 with TRBJ1-3, with D hard to call. V was trimmed by 5 bases and J by 4 bases, leaving 15 bases between them. Germline loops: CDR1 SGHAT, CDR2 FQNNGV. CDR3 length: 15 residues. The chain's CDR3 is CASSMRASSGNTIYF. CDR3 nucleotides: TGTGCCAGCAGCATGAGGGCCTCGTCGGGAAACACCATATATTTT.

The chain links TRBV6-6 to TRBJ2-7; D perhaps matches TRBD1 (6 bases). CDR3 size: 12 residues. Trimming removed 6 bases at V and 5 bases at J, with 11 bases between. Germline assignment: CDR1 MNHNY and CDR2 SVGAGI (reference sequence). CDR3 nucleotides: TGTGCCAGCAGAAACAGGGCAGACGAGCAGTACTTC. Amino acids: CASRNRADEQYF.

CDR3 region: CASSPRPFNDYEQYF. For the CDR3, the DNA is TGCGCCAGCAGCCCCCGACCGTTCAATGACTACGAGCAGTACTTC. This chain links TRBV5-1 with TRBJ2-7; D call uncertain. CDR1 is SGHRS and CDR2 is YFSETQ in the germline V gene. The germline V and J ends were trimmed by 4 bases and 3 bases, with 17 bases remaining between them. CDR3 size: 15 residues.

The J gene is TRBJ1-5, the V gene TRBV5-8; 7 positions agree with TRBD1. This CDR3 region has 15 residues. The trim removed 4 bases at V and 6 bases at J, leaving 10 bases unmatched. Per the germline V gene, CDR1 is SGHTS and CDR2 is YDEGEE. The CDR3 is CASSVFTGAIQPQHF. The CDR3 DNA is TGTGCCAGCAGCGTCTTTACAGGGGCTATTCAGCCCCAGCATTTT.

The chain employs TRBV24-1 and TRBJ2-2, with D perhaps being TRBD1 or TRBD2 (5 bases each). Looked up from germline, CDR1 is KGHDR and CDR2 is SFDVKD. The CDR3 loop spans 18 amino acids. V was cut by 4 bases and J by 5 bases, with 22 bases left in between. The CDR3 coding sequence is TGTGCCACCAGTGACTTACCCGGGACCCTAATCGGGACCGGGGAGCTGTTTTTT. This sequence encodes CATSDLPGTLIGTGELFF.

This chain uses TRBV18 with TRBJ1-5; D might be TRBD1 (5 bases). V lost 6 bases to trimming and J lost 2 bases, with 14 bases between them. Germline V gene data show CDR1 as KGHSH and CDR2 as LQKENI. The CDR3 has 15 residues. The chain's CDR3 is CASSPQGLGNQPQHF. The CDR3 DNA follows: TGTGCCAGCTCGCCTCAGGGATTAGGCAATCAGCCCCAGCATTTT.

The chain uses TRBV10-3 and TRBJ1-1; D is unresolved. The germline V and J ends were trimmed by 6 bases and 5 bases, with 7 bases remaining between them. CDR3 size: 11 residues. The germline gives CDR1 ENHRY, CDR2 SYGVKD. CDR3 bases: TGTGCCATCAGGAATAAGACTGAAGCTTTCTTT. Amino acid sequence: CAIRNKTEAFF.

The chain uses TRBV5-1 and TRBJ2-7; the match to TRBD1 covers 11 bases. The V segment lost 3 bases and the J segment 3 bases; nucleotides outside the gene matches: 2. Germline V gene lookup returns CDR1 SGHRS and CDR2 YFSETQ. The CDR3 is 14 residues long. The CDR3 protein is CASSSGTGGYEQYV. In DNA form, the CDR3 reads TGCGCCAGCAGCTCCGGGACAGGGGGCTACGAGCAGTACGTC.

The rearrangement uses TRBV18 and TRBJ1-2; 7 nucleotides match TRBD1. Trimming took 3 bases from V and 2 from J; bases not matched to a gene: 9. Germline-derived CDR1 and CDR2 are KGHSH and LQKENI. The CDR3 contains 16 residues. The CDR3, as DNA: TGTGCCAGCTCACCTCAGTGGGGGACAGTGAACTATGGCTACACCTTC. Amino acid sequence: CASSPQWGTVNYGYTF.

V and J are TRBV5-1 and TRBJ2-3; TRBD2 might be the D (5 bases). V lost 5 bases and J lost 0, with 13 bases in between. The CDR3 length is 15 residues. Germline CDR1 is SGHRS and CDR2 is YFSETQ. DNA for the CDR3: TGCGCCAGCAGAGAGCGGAGCCCTAGCACAGATACGCAGTATTTT. Amino acids: CASRERSPSTDTQYF.

The CDR3 reads CASRDVAGNTEAFF. The CDR3 coding sequence is TGTGCCAGCAGGGATGTTGCAGGGAACACTGAAGCTTTCTTT. The rearrangement uses TRBV3-1 (or the pseudogene TRBV3-2) and TRBJ1-1; no clear D gene. The CDR3 is 14 residues long. The germline V and J ends were trimmed by 6 bases and 1 base, with 12 bases remaining between them. In germline, CDR1 is LGHDT, CDR2 YNNKEL (reference sequence).

The genes are TRBV6-4 and TRBJ1-1; no definite D call. The CDR3 sequence is 14 residues long. Germline V gene data show CDR1 as MRHNA and CDR2 as SNTAGT. Trimming stripped 3 bases from V and 0 bases from J, with 8 bases between. The CDR3 loop is CASSEDGLNTEAFF. The DNA for the CDR3 is TGTGCCAGCAGTGAAGACGGCCTGAACACTGAAGCTTTCTTT.

The chain links TRBV20-1 to TRBJ1-6; D is ambiguous. From germline, CDR1 is DFQATT and CDR2 SNEGSKA (reference sequence). The CDR3 contains 11 residues. V shed 6 bases and J shed 6 bases, with 6 bases lying between them. This chain's CDR3 is CSALGNSPLHF. The CDR3 nucleotides read TGCAGTGCCTTGGGTAATTCACCCCTCCACTTT.

The chain couples TRBV2 to TRBJ2-4, with TRBD1 identical over 8 bases. Germline CDR1 and CDR2: SNHLY and FYNNEI. CDR3 length equals 12 residues. The V gene end was trimmed by 6 bases and the J gene end by 15 bases; junction bases not matched to a gene: 10. The CDR3 sequence is CASSGQGAKGYF. The CDR3 nucleotides read TGTGCCAGCAGCGGACAGGGAGCGAAGGGGTACTTC.

This chain links TRBV9 with TRBJ1-3; D ambiguous. In germline, CDR1 is SGDLS, CDR2 YYNGEE. V dropped 0 bases and J dropped 2 bases, with 15 bases sitting between them. The CDR3 loop spans 17 amino acids. The CDR3 region is CASSVAPGSATGNTIYF. The CDR3 DNA follows: TGTGCCAGCAGCGTAGCCCCTGGCAGTGCTACTGGAAACACCATATATTTT.

The chain joins TRBV5-1 to TRBJ2-1; either TRBD1 or TRBD2 may supply D (6 bases each). Germline values: CDR1 SGHRS, CDR2 YFSETQ. The CDR3 extends over 14 amino acids. V was shortened by 7 bases and J by 2 bases, with 13 bases between the two germline ends. The CDR3, as DNA: TGCGCCAGCGAGGGGGGTTCTACCTACAATGAGCAGTTCTTC. It is translated as CASEGGSTYNEQFF. The variable domain in full, completed from reference TRBV5-1 and TRBJ2-1, reads KAGVTQTPRYLIKTRGQQVTLSCSPISGHRSVSWYQQTPGQGLQFLFEYFSETQRNKGNFPGRFSGRQFSNSRSEMNVSTLELGDSALYLCASEGGSTYNEQFFGPGTRLTVL.

This rearrangement joins TRBV7-3 to TRBJ2-5; no firm D call. The germline V and J ends were trimmed by 8 bases and 2 bases, with 12 bases remaining between them. There are 13 residues in the CDR3. CDR1 and CDR2 from the germline V gene are SGHTA and FQGTGA. CDR3 coding DNA: TGTGCCAGCGGTAGGGCAGCACAAGAGACCCAGTACTTC. Translating gives CASGRAAQETQYF.